Only one count was recorded for the clone carrying this T cell receptor (beta chain). The entry originates in a study of blood T cell repertoires in COVID-19. Participants, about 18 to 90 years old, spanned under 30 US areas. Trimming took 0 bases from V and 2 from J; bases not matched to a gene: 3. Per the germline V gene, CDR1 is SGHTS and CDR2 is YDEGEE. This CDR3 is built from 16 residues. Repertoires were generated with immunoSEQ multiplex PCR, while TCRdb's copy carries only in-frame clones and drops some. The sample lists hundreds of thousands of clones; roughly 86% were seen once. This receptor was identified in a woman in her thirties who had recovered from COVID-19. V usage is TRBV5-8 and J usage is TRBJ2-1; 9 positions match TRBD1. Specimen: PBMCs or T cells enriched from blood (not recorded which). The CDR3 here is CASSLVRTGAYNEQFF. The CDR3 region has the DNA TGTGCCAGCAGCTTGGTTCGGACAGGGGCCTACAATGAGCAGTTCTTC.